A selection of T cell receptor beta chains follows, all from one sample in a study of blood T cell repertoires in COVID-19. The method was immunoSEQ multiplex PCR; TCRdb's version includes in-frame clones alone and lacks a portion of them. Of over 95,000 clones in the sample, over 80% were seen once. Specimen: peripheral blood. The origin of the receptors is a woman aged 50 to 60 with acute or convalescent COVID-19. CDR3s include the opening cysteine and the closing phenylalanine or tryptophan.

V gene: TRBV30
CDR3 protein: CAWGGGGYTF

V gene: TRBV24-1
CDR3 protein: CATSQPLGGHGEKEAETQYF

V gene: TRBV29-1
CDR3 protein: CSVDGRQGAGDTQYF

V gene: TRBV12-3/TRBV12-4
CDR3 protein: CASSLSGRRGYTF

V gene: TRBV19
CDR3 protein: CASSTVGPMNTEAFF

V gene: TRBV7-7
CDR3 protein: CAAGIPNTGELFF

V gene: TRBV30
CDR3 protein: CAWRAGGTGDNSPLHF

V gene: TRBV28
CDR3 protein: CASSRTGSLGTEAFF

V gene: TRBV6-1
CDR3 protein: CASSEGTGFEKLFF

V gene: TRBV5-6
CDR3 protein: CASSFFTGYTEAFF

V gene: TRBV7-3
CDR3 protein: CASSLLELNQPQHF

V gene: TRBV6-5
CDR3 protein: CASRGEDRVGNGYTF

V gene: TRBV4-1
CDR3 protein: CASSQAGTSFSYEQYF

V gene: TRBV12-3/TRBV12-4
CDR3 protein: CASSGQKGFVAFF